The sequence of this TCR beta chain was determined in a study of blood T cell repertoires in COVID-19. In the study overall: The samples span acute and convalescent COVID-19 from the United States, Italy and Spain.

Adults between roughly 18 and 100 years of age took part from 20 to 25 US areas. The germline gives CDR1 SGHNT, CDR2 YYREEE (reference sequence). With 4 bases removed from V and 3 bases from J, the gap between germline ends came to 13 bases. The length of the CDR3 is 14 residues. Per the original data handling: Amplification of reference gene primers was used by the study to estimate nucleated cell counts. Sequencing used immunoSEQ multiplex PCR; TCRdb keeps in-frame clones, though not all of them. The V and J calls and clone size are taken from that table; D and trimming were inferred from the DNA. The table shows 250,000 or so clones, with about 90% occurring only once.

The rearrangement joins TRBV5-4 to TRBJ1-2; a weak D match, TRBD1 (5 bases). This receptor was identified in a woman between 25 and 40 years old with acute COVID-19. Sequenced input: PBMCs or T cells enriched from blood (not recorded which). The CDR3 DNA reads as TGTGCCAGCAGCCTGCTAGGGGACTACTATGGCTACACCTTC. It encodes CASSLLGDYYGYTF.